This entry lists 15 T cell receptor beta chains sequenced from one sample in a study of control samples from healthy donors and cancer patients. The table came from immunoSEQ multiplex PCR; TCRdb's copy has only in-frame clones and leaves some out. The sample yields under 110,000 clones, 80% to 90% seen once. Sequencing was performed on blood. These receptors were obtained from a man younger than 40 in good health.

The chain couples TRBV29-1 to TRBJ2-4; 10 bases fit TRBD1. Germline CDR1 and CDR2: SQVTM and ANQGSEA. This CDR3 contains 15 residues. The V segment lost 6 bases and the J segment 1 base; nucleotides outside the gene matches: 6. CDR3: CSVADRGLAKNIQYF. In DNA, the CDR3 is TGCAGCGTGGCCGACAGGGGGCTGGCCAAAAACATTCAGTACTTC.

A single count supports this clone. V gene TRBV20-1 combines with J gene TRBJ2-5, with 8 bases lining up with TRBD1. Germline V gives CDR1 DFQATT, CDR2 SNEGSKA (reference sequence). The J segment lost 1 base and the V segment lost 3 bases, leaving 7 bases of the junction unmatched. The CDR3 is made up of 15 amino acids. The CDR3 here is CSASPGQVFQETQYF. The CDR3 DNA sequence: TGCAGTGCTAGTCCGGGACAGGTCTTCCAAGAGACCCAGTACTTC.

The rearrangement links TRBV28 to TRBJ1-1; 12 positions match TRBD1. Germline CDR1 reads MDHEN; CDR2 reads SYDVKM. The CDR3 is made up of 18 amino acids. V was clipped by 7 bases and J by 1 base; unmatched bases: 13. The CDR3 sequence is CASTMWGQGAKANTEAFF. The CDR3 DNA is TGTGCCAGCACCATGTGGGGACAGGGGGCAAAGGCGAACACTGAAGCTTTCTTT.

This clone was seen only once. The gene calls are TRBV24-1 and TRBJ2-2; weak D call: TRBD2 (6 bases). Germline V gene sequence: CDR1 KGHDR, CDR2 SFDVKD. Between the trimmed V and J ends, which lost 5 bases and 4 bases, there was a span of 13 bases. CDR3 length: 15 residues. The DNA of the CDR3 is TGTGCCACCAGTGTTCGCGGGGCCAGCACCGGGGAGCTGTTTTTT. Its translation: CATSVRGASTGELFF.

The chain links TRBV6-2 or TRBV6-3 to TRBJ2-5; D uncertain. Trimming removed 5 bases from V and 5 bases from J, with 6 bases in between. Germline CDR1 and CDR2: MNHEY and SVGEGT. The CDR3 is 11 residues long. CDR3 amino acids: CASSPRETQYF. The CDR3 bases are TGTGCCAGCAGTCCGCGGGAGACCCAGTACTTC.

The chain combines TRBV10-3 with TRBJ1-5, with TRBD1 as a possible D gene (5 bases). There are 15 residues in the CDR3. Germline CDR1 ENHRY, CDR2 SYGVKD. V was pared by 3 bases and J by 3 bases, with 12 bases between. The CDR3 sequence: CAISDPGQINQPQHF. The CDR3 DNA is TGTGCCATCAGTGATCCGGGGCAGATCAATCAGCCCCAGCATTTT.

This chain connects TRBV24-1 to TRBJ2-5; D unresolved. This CDR3 comprises 14 residues. Trimming removed 4 bases at V and 3 bases at J, with 11 bases between. CDR1 is KGHDR and CDR2 is SFDVKD in the germline V gene. The CDR3 sequence: CATSDPDWKETQYF. As DNA, the CDR3 is TGTGCCACCAGTGACCCCGACTGGAAAGAGACCCAGTACTTC.

The rearrangement joins TRBV5-5 to TRBJ1-1; 9 bases are a match to TRBD1. Germline CDR1 and CDR2: SGHKS and YYEKEE (reference sequence). The ends lost 2 bases at V and 6 bases at J; junction bases unmatched: 5. The CDR3 runs to 14 residues. Written as DNA, the CDR3 is TGTGCCAGCAGCTTCCGGGACAGGGTATCTGAAGCTTTCTTT. Its translation is CASSFRDRVSEAFF.

The chain couples TRBV7-3 to TRBJ1-2; weak D call: TRBD1 (6 bases). Trimming left V 0 bases short and J 5 bases short, with 13 bases between. The V gene's germline CDR1 is SGHTA and CDR2 FQGTGA. The CDR3 consists of 15 residues. CDR3 residues: CASSLTGGAGYGYTF. CDR3 nucleotides: TGTGCCAGCAGCTTAACCGGGGGCGCGGGGTATGGCTACACCTTC.

This clone appeared a single time. The rearrangement joins TRBV6-4 to TRBJ2-4, with D possibly TRBD2 on 5 matching bases. Germline CDR1 is MRHNA and CDR2 is SNTAGT. With 7 bases removed from V and 2 bases from J, the gap between germline ends came to 15 bases. The CDR3 consists of 15 residues. The CDR3: CASTFLGGSKNIQYF. The CDR3, as DNA: TGTGCCAGCACCTTCCTTGGAGGCTCCAAAAACATTCAGTACTTC.

The gene calls are TRBV9 and TRBJ1-4; the D is unclear. Trimming cost V 4 bases and J 5 bases, with 12 bases left between them. Germline V lookup: CDR1 SGDLS, CDR2 YYNGEE. This CDR3 contains 14 residues. The CDR3 here is CASSSSLANEKLFF. The DNA for the CDR3 is TGTGCCAGCAGCTCGAGTTTGGCGAATGAAAAACTGTTTTTT.

V is TRBV11-2 and J is TRBJ2-1; D gene ambiguous. CDR1 is SGHAT and CDR2 is FQNNGV in the germline V gene. V gave up 5 bases and J gave up 8 bases, with 16 bases separating them. This CDR3 comprises 14 residues. The DNA of the CDR3 is TGTGCCAGCAGCCCAAGGGCGCATTACGATGAGCAGTTCTTC. This translates into CASSPRAHYDEQFF.

This chain links TRBV7-6 with TRBJ2-7; no firm D call. This CDR3 has 11 amino acids. V lost 1 base and J lost 6, with 4 bases in between. The germline V gene encodes CDR1 SGHVS and CDR2 FNYEAQ. CDR3 region: CASSLGVEQYF. The CDR3 coding sequence is TGTGCCAGCAGCTTAGGAGTCGAGCAGTACTTC.

This clone was observed once. V is TRBV15 and J is TRBJ1-2; weak D call: TRBD1 (5 bases). V lost 0 bases, J lost 8 bases, and 19 bases lay in between. This CDR3 has 16 residues. Germline V gene data show CDR1 as LNHNV and CDR2 as YYDKDF (reference sequence). The CDR3 coding sequence is TGTGCCACCAGCAGAGATATCGGGGGTAATTTTGGCGGCTACACCTTC. This encodes CATSRDIGGNFGGYTF.

This clone was counted a single time. J is TRBJ1-1 and V is TRBV6-5; tentative D call: TRBD1 (5 bases). The CDR3 runs 15 residues. CDR1 and CDR2 from the germline V gene are MNHEY and SVGAGI. The V gene lost 7 bases and the J gene lost 5 bases, with 20 bases spanning the gap. The CDR3 reads CASTLVDSGGTEAFF. The DNA of the CDR3 is TGTGCCAGCACCCTCGTCGACAGCGGAGGAACTGAAGCTTTCTTT.